Listed below are T cell receptor beta chains from one sample, sequenced in a study of cytomegalovirus exposure and HLA in healthy donors. Assay used: immunoSEQ multiplex PCR; TCRdb lists only in-frame clones, some missing. This table holds 90,000 to 130,000 clones. Sample: PBMCs. The receptors derive from a man aged 40-55 years in good health and CMV-seropositive. The CDR3 runs from the conserved cysteine through the conserved F or W. The order of the fields is J gene, V gene, CDR3 length, D gene, CDR3 protein, CDR3 DNA. A D gene is named only where the DNA matches it firmly.

J gene: TRBJ2-5; V gene: TRBV18; CDR3 length: 15; D gene: .; CDR3 protein: CASSPPGQLWETQYF; CDR3 DNA: TGTGCCAGCTCACCACCCGGACAGCTTTGGGAGACCCAGTACTTC
J gene: TRBJ1-1; V gene: TRBV6-1; CDR3 length: 13; D gene: .; CDR3 protein: CASSQGRETEAFF; CDR3 DNA: TGTGCCAGCTCCCAGGGAAGAGAGACTGAAGCTTTCTTT
J gene: TRBJ2-4; V gene: TRBV7-9; CDR3 length: 15; D gene: TRBD1; CDR3 protein: CASSSDRAAKNIQYF; CDR3 DNA: TGTGCCAGCAGCTCGGACAGGGCAGCCAAAAACATTCAGTACTTC
J gene: TRBJ2-1; V gene: TRBV6-4; CDR3 length: 13; D gene: TRBD2; CDR3 protein: CASSASGFNEQFF; CDR3 DNA: TGTGCCAGCAGTGCTAGCGGGTTTAATGAGCAGTTCTTC
J gene: TRBJ2-1; V gene: TRBV19; CDR3 length: 15; D gene: TRBD2; CDR3 protein: CASSMSLAGVYEQFF; CDR3 DNA: TGTGCCAGTAGTATGAGTCTAGCGGGAGTGTATGAGCAGTTCTTC
J gene: TRBJ2-7; V gene: TRBV19; CDR3 length: 14; D gene: .; CDR3 protein: CASSITGGAYEQYF; CDR3 DNA: TGTGCCAGTAGTATTACAGGGGGGGCCTACGAGCAGTACTTC
J gene: TRBJ2-2; V gene: TRBV2; CDR3 length: 16; D gene: .; CDR3 protein: CASSEVGGVNTGELFF; CDR3 DNA: TGTGCCAGCAGTGAAGTCGGGGGTGTGAACACCGGGGAGCTGTTTTTT
J gene: TRBJ2-2; V gene: TRBV5-1; CDR3 length: 18; D gene: TRBD1; CDR3 protein: CASSFSTGPIANTGELFF; CDR3 DNA: TGCGCCAGCAGCTTTTCGACAGGGCCAATCGCGAACACCGGGGAGCTGTTTTTT
J gene: TRBJ2-1; V gene: TRBV7-9; CDR3 length: 19; D gene: TRBD2; CDR3 protein: CASSLIFLAGGRPPNEQFF; CDR3 DNA: TGTGCCAGCAGCTTAATTTTTCTAGCGGGAGGGCGGCCACCCAATGAGCAGTTCTTC
J gene: TRBJ2-3; V gene: TRBV5-1; CDR3 length: 15; D gene: .; CDR3 protein: CASNSQGGGTDMQYF; CDR3 DNA: TGCGCCAGCAACTCCCAAGGGGGGGGCACAGATATGCAGTATTTT
J gene: TRBJ2-2; V gene: TRBV15; CDR3 length: 20; D gene: TRBD2; CDR3 protein: CATSRDYGTSGRGGTGELFF; CDR3 DNA: TGTGCCACCAGCAGAGATTATGGGACTAGCGGGAGAGGAGGCACCGGGGAGCTGTTTTTT
J gene: TRBJ2-7; V gene: TRBV5-1; CDR3 length: 14; D gene: .; CDR3 protein: CASSLGRVPYEQYF; CDR3 DNA: TGCGCCAGCAGCTTGGGCAGGGTGCCCTACGAGCAGTACTTC
J gene: TRBJ2-1; V gene: TRBV7-6; CDR3 length: 14; D gene: .; CDR3 protein: CASSLISLEGEQFF; CDR3 DNA: TGTGCCAGCAGCTTAATAAGCCTCGAGGGTGAGCAGTTCTTC
J gene: TRBJ2-6; V gene: TRBV11-3; CDR3 length: 14; D gene: .; CDR3 protein: CASSGSAGANVLTF; CDR3 DNA: TGTGCCAGCAGCGGGAGTGCTGGGGCCAACGTCCTGACTTTC
J gene: TRBJ2-7; V gene: TRBV27; CDR3 length: 13; D gene: TRBD1; CDR3 protein: CASSFDRGLEQYF; CDR3 DNA: TGTGCCAGCAGTTTTGACAGGGGGCTCGAGCAGTACTTC
J gene: TRBJ2-7; V gene: TRBV5-6; CDR3 length: 15; D gene: TRBD2; CDR3 protein: CASSLGGRPFYEQYF; CDR3 DNA: TGTGCCAGCAGCTTGGGCGGGAGGCCCTTCTACGAGCAGTACTTC
J gene: TRBJ2-3; V gene: TRBV6-1; CDR3 length: 11; D gene: .; CDR3 protein: CASSNAAAQYF; CDR3 DNA: TGTGCCAGCAGTAACGCCGCGGCGCAGTATTTT
J gene: TRBJ2-7; V gene: TRBV5-1; CDR3 length: 12; D gene: .; CDR3 protein: CASSGDTPEQYF; CDR3 DNA: TGCGCCAGCAGCGGGGACACTCCCGAGCAGTACTTC
J gene: TRBJ2-7; V gene: TRBV5-6; CDR3 length: 14; D gene: .; CDR3 protein: CASSYRQLSYEQYF; CDR3 DNA: TGTGCCAGCAGCTACCGACAGCTCTCCTACGAGCAGTACTTC
J gene: TRBJ2-7; V gene: TRBV30; CDR3 length: 12; D gene: .; CDR3 protein: CAWTDKSYEQYF; CDR3 DNA: TGTGCCTGGACGGACAAGTCCTACGAGCAGTACTTC
J gene: TRBJ2-6; V gene: TRBV10-3; CDR3 length: 20; D gene: .; CDR3 protein: CAISGKGDTVLSSGANVLTF; CDR3 DNA: TGTGCCATCAGTGGAAAGGGAGATACAGTCTTAAGCTCTGGGGCCAACGTCCTGACTTTC
J gene: TRBJ2-2; V gene: TRBV6-5; CDR3 length: 15; D gene: .; CDR3 protein: CASSSGQFNTGELFF; CDR3 DNA: TGTGCCAGCAGCTCAGGACAGTTTAACACCGGGGAGCTGTTTTTT
J gene: TRBJ1-5; V gene: TRBV5-1; CDR3 length: 14; D gene: .; CDR3 protein: CASSLDGGREPQHF; CDR3 DNA: TGCGCCAGCAGCTTGGACGGGGGTCGGGAACCCCAGCATTTT
J gene: TRBJ2-7; V gene: TRBV6-1; CDR3 length: 15; D gene: TRBD2; CDR3 protein: CASSEGRTSGYEQYF; CDR3 DNA: TGTGCCAGCAGTGAAGGACGGACTAGCGGATACGAGCAGTACTTC
J gene: TRBJ1-2; V gene: TRBV28; CDR3 length: 16; D gene: TRBD1; CDR3 protein: CASSPNPGGALYGYTF; CDR3 DNA: TGTGCCAGCAGTCCAAACCCAGGGGGCGCTTTGTATGGCTACACCTTC
J gene: TRBJ2-4; V gene: TRBV6-1; CDR3 length: 18; D gene: .; CDR3 protein: CASSERDTASRGKNIQYF; CDR3 DNA: TGTGCCAGCAGTGAAAGGGACACAGCGTCAAGGGGCAAAAACATTCAGTACTTC
J gene: TRBJ2-6; V gene: TRBV4-1; CDR3 length: 16; D gene: .; CDR3 protein: CASSQDRGTGANVLTF; CDR3 DNA: TGCGCCAGCAGCCAAGATCGAGGGACTGGGGCCAACGTCCTGACTTTC
J gene: TRBJ2-3; V gene: TRBV11-2; CDR3 length: 15; D gene: .; CDR3 protein: CASSISGGGTDTQYF; CDR3 DNA: TGTGCCAGCAGCATCAGCGGAGGAGGTACAGATACGCAGTATTTT
J gene: TRBJ1-5; V gene: TRBV6-6; CDR3 length: 14; D gene: TRBD1; CDR3 protein: CASSKQGSNQPQHF; CDR3 DNA: TGTGCCAGCAGTAAACAGGGGAGCAATCAGCCCCAGCATTTT
J gene: TRBJ2-1; V gene: TRBV29-1; CDR3 length: 12; D gene: .; CDR3 protein: CSVGGPSNEQFF; CDR3 DNA: TGCAGCGTTGGGGGCCCCTCAAATGAGCAGTTCTTC
J gene: TRBJ2-3; V gene: TRBV18; CDR3 length: 17; D gene: TRBD2; CDR3 protein: CASSPPRNSGSSDTQYF; CDR3 DNA: TGTGCCAGCTCACCACCACGAAATAGCGGGAGCTCAGATACGCAGTATTTT
J gene: TRBJ2-7; V gene: TRBV29-1; CDR3 length: 13; D gene: .; CDR3 protein: CSVGESGAYEQYF; CDR3 DNA: TGCAGCGTCGGGGAGTCGGGGGCCTACGAGCAGTACTTC
J gene: TRBJ1-5; V gene: TRBV28; CDR3 length: 15; D gene: .; CDR3 protein: CASSPVQGSNQPQHF; CDR3 DNA: TGTGCCAGCAGTCCCGTTCAGGGTAGCAATCAGCCCCAGCATTTT
J gene: TRBJ2-7; V gene: TRBV9; CDR3 length: 13; D gene: TRBD1; CDR3 protein: CASSRDSPYEQYF; CDR3 DNA: TGTGCCAGCAGTAGGGACAGCCCCTACGAGCAGTACTTC
J gene: TRBJ2-5; V gene: TRBV6-6; CDR3 length: 13; D gene: .; CDR3 protein: CASSYALGETQYF; CDR3 DNA: TGTGCCAGCAGTTACGCTCTCGGAGAGACCCAGTACTTC
J gene: TRBJ2-7; V gene: TRBV11-2; CDR3 length: 12; D gene: .; CDR3 protein: CASSLDRDEQYF; CDR3 DNA: TGTGCCAGCAGCCTGGACAGAGACGAGCAGTACTTC
J gene: TRBJ2-3; V gene: TRBV4-2; CDR3 length: 14; D gene: .; CDR3 protein: CASSQLGGTDTQYF; CDR3 DNA: TGTGCCAGCAGCCAATTAGGAGGCACAGATACGCAGTATTTT
J gene: TRBJ1-1; V gene: TRBV10-1; CDR3 length: 15; D gene: .; CDR3 protein: CASSEGGPGDPEAFF; CDR3 DNA: TGCGCCAGCAGTGAAGGCGGACCAGGGGACCCAGAAGCTTTCTTT
J gene: TRBJ2-5; V gene: TRBV7-3; CDR3 length: 15; D gene: TRBD1; CDR3 protein: CASSPNRGTQETQYF; CDR3 DNA: TGTGCCAGCAGCCCTAACAGGGGGACCCAAGAGACCCAGTACTTC
J gene: TRBJ2-7; V gene: TRBV5-4; CDR3 length: 14; D gene: TRBD2; CDR3 protein: CASSSTSGSYEQYF; CDR3 DNA: TGTGCCAGCAGCTCGACTAGCGGGAGTTACGAGCAGTACTTC
J gene: TRBJ2-1; V gene: TRBV4-2; CDR3 length: 14; D gene: .; CDR3 protein: CASSQVTGIGEQFF; CDR3 DNA: TGTGCCAGCAGCCAAGTCACGGGGATCGGTGAGCAGTTCTTC
J gene: TRBJ2-7; V gene: TRBV7-2; CDR3 length: 16; D gene: TRBD1; CDR3 protein: CASSINAGGSAYEQYF; CDR3 DNA: TGTGCCAGCAGCATAAATGCAGGGGGCTCCGCATACGAGCAGTACTTC
J gene: TRBJ2-7; V gene: TRBV7-2; CDR3 length: 14; D gene: .; CDR3 protein: CASSSHLETPIRYF; CDR3 DNA: TGTGCCAGCAGCTCCCATCTGGAGACTCCTATCCGGTACTTC
J gene: TRBJ2-2; V gene: TRBV5-1; CDR3 length: 16; D gene: .; CDR3 protein: CASSTLGPANTGELFF; CDR3 DNA: TGCGCCAGCAGCACACTAGGACCCGCGAACACCGGGGAGCTGTTTTTT
J gene: TRBJ2-2; V gene: TRBV29-1; CDR3 length: 14; D gene: TRBD1; CDR3 protein: CSVARDSGTGELFF; CDR3 DNA: TGCAGCGTTGCCCGGGACAGCGGCACCGGGGAGCTGTTTTTT
J gene: TRBJ2-7; V gene: TRBV28; CDR3 length: 19; D gene: .; CDR3 protein: CASSFPSTPTGSLGYEQYF; CDR3 DNA: TGTGCCAGCAGTTTTCCCTCAACTCCCACAGGGTCCCTCGGCTACGAGCAGTACTTC
J gene: TRBJ2-7; V gene: TRBV28; CDR3 length: 18; D gene: .; CDR3 protein: CASSLGSARIDPSYEQYF; CDR3 DNA: TGTGCCAGCAGTTTAGGTAGCGCGAGAATTGACCCCTCCTACGAGCAGTACTTC
J gene: TRBJ2-5; V gene: TRBV9; CDR3 length: 16; D gene: TRBD2; CDR3 protein: CASSEKVAGGAETQYF; CDR3 DNA: TGTGCCAGCAGCGAAAAGGTAGCGGGAGGGGCAGAGACCCAGTACTTC
J gene: TRBJ1-1; V gene: TRBV5-1; CDR3 length: 17; D gene: TRBD1; CDR3 protein: CASSQLTGAIMNTEAFF; CDR3 DNA: TGCGCCAGCAGCCAACTGACAGGGGCGATCATGAACACTGAAGCTTTCTTT
J gene: TRBJ2-7; V gene: TRBV18; CDR3 length: 14; D gene: TRBD2; CDR3 protein: CASSPGGQPYEQYF; CDR3 DNA: TGTGCCAGCTCACCGGGAGGGCAGCCCTACGAGCAGTACTTC
J gene: TRBJ2-1; V gene: TRBV29-1; CDR3 length: 12; D gene: .; CDR3 protein: CSIWESGNEQFF; CDR3 DNA: TGCAGCATTTGGGAGAGCGGCAATGAGCAGTTCTTC
J gene: TRBJ2-5; V gene: TRBV28; CDR3 length: 16; D gene: TRBD2; CDR3 protein: CASSYPPRGDQETQYF; CDR3 DNA: TGTGCCAGCAGTTATCCCCCCCGGGGGGACCAAGAGACCCAGTACTTC
J gene: TRBJ2-2; V gene: TRBV19; CDR3 length: 14; D gene: TRBD1; CDR3 protein: CASRGRGPAGELFF; CDR3 DNA: TGTGCCAGTAGGGGCAGGGGGCCGGCCGGGGAGCTGTTTTTT
J gene: TRBJ1-5; V gene: TRBV4-3; CDR3 length: 14; D gene: .; CDR3 protein: CASSQADRVEPQHF; CDR3 DNA: TGCGCCAGCAGCCAGGCGGATCGGGTTGAGCCCCAGCATTTT